What follows are 17 T cell receptor beta chains derived from one specimen sequenced in a study of PD-1 blockade in mismatch repair-deficient tumors. Assay: immunoSEQ multiplex PCR; the TCRdb copy retains only in-frame clones and omits some. The table lists tens of thousands of clones, 80% to 90% of them singletons. The starting material was peripheral blood, obtained 44 weeks after starting pembrolizumab. These receptors all come from an adult with mismatch repair-deficient cancer.

This clone was seen a single time. V and J are TRBV5-1 and TRBJ1-5; D is unclear. The germline CDR1 and CDR2 sequences are SGHRS and YFSETQ. The V end was cut by 0 bases, the J end by 1 base, with 8 bases between. The CDR3 consists of 15 residues. The CDR3 loop is CASSLESGSNQPQHF. The CDR3 region has the DNA TGCGCCAGCAGCTTGGAGTCCGGGAGCAATCAGCCCCAGCATTTT.

This clone was observed a few times. The gene calls are TRBV2 and TRBJ1-5, with D possibly being TRBD1 (6 bases). Per the germline V gene, CDR1 is SNHLY and CDR2 is FYNNEI. The CDR3 consists of 15 residues. V was pared by 2 bases and J by 0 bases, with 8 bases between. The CDR3 spells CASSENRVSNQPQHF. As DNA, the CDR3 is TGTGCCAGCAGTGAAAACAGGGTTAGCAATCAGCCCCAGCATTTT.

With regard to this clone: An end of the junction differs from the germline gene, which may be a read error. V gene TRBV6-5 combines with J gene TRBJ1-1; a weak D match, TRBD1 (6 bases). Germline loops: CDR1 MNHEY, CDR2 SVGAGI. The length of the CDR3 is 12 residues. The CDR3 sequence is CATTTGNTEASF. CDR3 DNA: TGTGCCACCACCACAGGGAACACTGAAGCTTCCTTT.

V usage is TRBV11-3 and J usage is TRBJ2-7; 9 nucleotides align to TRBD2. Germline V gives CDR1 SGHNT, CDR2 YENEEA. The ends lost 3 bases at V and 6 bases at J; junction bases unmatched: 9. The length of the CDR3 is 15 residues. The CDR3 DNA follows: TGTGCCAGCAGCTTGGGGGCGGGAGGGCCTGTCGAGCAGTACTTC. It translates to CASSLGAGGPVEQYF.

The chain combines TRBV10-3 with TRBJ2-2, with D possibly being TRBD2 (5 bases). From germline, CDR1 is ENHRY and CDR2 SYGVKD. The CDR3 covers 15 residues. The V end was cut by 7 bases, the J end by 2 bases, with 14 bases between. The CDR3 sequence: CAIKSSKENTGELFF. The DNA of the CDR3 is TGTGCCATCAAATCTAGCAAAGAAAACACCGGGGAGCTGTTTTTT.

The CDR3 loop reads CSVIQGPGNTIYF. The CDR3 DNA is TGCAGCGTGATCCAGGGGCCTGGAAACACCATATATTTT. The rearrangement joins TRBV29-1 to TRBJ1-3; a possible D gene is TRBD1 (6 bases). Germline V gives CDR1 SQVTM, CDR2 ANQGSEA. V was cut by 6 bases and J by 2 bases, with 11 bases left in between. This CDR3 spans 13 amino acids. The full variable domain, its missing parts supplied by reference TRBV29-1 and TRBJ1-3, is SAVISQKPSRDICQRGTSLTIQCQVDSQVTMMFWYRQQPGQSLTLIATANQGSEATYESGFVIDKFPISRPNLTFSTLTVSNMSPEDSSIYLCSVIQGPGNTIYFGEGSWLTVV.

The genes are TRBV5-5 and TRBJ2-7; D is perhaps TRBD2 (6 bases). The CDR3 totals 15 residues. Germline lookup yields CDR1 SGHKS and CDR2 YYEKEE (reference sequence). V lost 0 bases, J lost 2 bases, and 12 bases lay in between. CDR3 region: CASSLDGRGTYEQYF. Written as DNA, the CDR3 is TGTGCCAGCAGCTTGGACGGGAGAGGGACCTACGAGCAGTACTTC.

CDR3 loop: CASSLVGTGSYEQYF. The CDR3 nucleotides read TGCGCCAGCAGCTTGGTCGGGACAGGCTCCTACGAGCAGTACTTC. The chain is built from TRBV5-1 and TRBJ2-7, with 8 bases identical to TRBD1. Per the germline V gene, CDR1 is SGHRS and CDR2 is YFSETQ. CDR3 length: 15 amino acids. The J segment lost 0 bases and the V segment lost 0 bases, leaving 2 bases of the junction unmatched.

By sample share, this clone is medium-sized. The chain couples TRBV9 to TRBJ2-7; D is possibly TRBD2 (7 bases). Trimming stripped 3 bases from V and 5 bases from J, with 12 bases between. Germline V lookup: CDR1 SGDLS, CDR2 YYNGEE. This CDR3 region has 13 residues. The CDR3 DNA sequence: TGTGCCAGCAGCGCGCGGGGGCGCGACGAGCAGTACTTC. Encoded protein: CASSARGRDEQYF.

This chain joins TRBV30 and TRBJ2-7; D unresolved. This CDR3 contains 13 residues. CDR1 and CDR2 (germline): GTSNPN, SVGIG (reference sequence). V was clipped by 1 base and J by 4 bases, with 11 bases between them. This chain's CDR3 is CAWSGARLYEQYF. CDR3 in DNA: TGTGCCTGGAGTGGGGCCAGGTTATACGAGCAGTACTTC.

The chain combines TRBV6-1 with TRBJ2-1, with D unresolved. Germline values: CDR1 MNHNS, CDR2 SASEGT. The CDR3 has 13 residues. Trimming left V 0 bases short and J 9 bases short, with 9 bases between. The CDR3 nucleotides are TGTGCCAGCAGTGAAGCTCCAGTTGGTGAGCAGTTCTTC. Translation: CASSEAPVGEQFF.

This clone came up a few times. The rearrangement joins TRBV4-3 to TRBJ2-3, with 9 bases matching TRBD2. Germline V gene sequence: CDR1 LGHNA, CDR2 YSLEER. This CDR3 contains 18 residues. V lost 1 base and J lost 0; bases outside the gene matches: 8. CDR3 sequence (DNA): TGCGCCAGCAGCCAAGGTGGCTTAGCGGGAGCTAGCACAGATACGCAGTATTTT. This gives the protein CASSQGGLAGASTDTQYF.

This clone was picked up one time. The V gene is TRBV7-9, the J gene TRBJ2-1; 7 bases fit TRBD2. Losses at the gene ends were 7 bases for V and 6 bases for J; bases not matched to a gene: 15. The CDR3 has 16 amino acids. Germline CDR1 is SEHNR and CDR2 is FQNEAQ (reference sequence). The DNA for the CDR3 is TGTGCCAGCACCGTGACGGCGGGAGTGGGCGTCAATGAGCAGTTCTTC. It translates to CASTVTAGVGVNEQFF. The full variable domain, completed using reference TRBV7-9 and TRBJ2-1, is DTGVSQNPRHKITKRGQNVTFRCDPISEHNRLYWYRQTLGQGPEFLTYFQNEAQLEKSRLLSDRFSAERPKGSFSTLEIQRTEQGDSAMYLCASTVTAGVGVNEQFFGPGTRLTVL.

This clone was observed once. The chain is built from TRBV9 and TRBJ2-1, with 11 nucleotides matching TRBD1. Looked up from germline, CDR1 is SGDLS and CDR2 is YYNGEE. The V and J ends lost 0 bases and 7 bases, in that order; junction bases with no gene match: 0. There are 14 residues in the CDR3. As DNA, the CDR3 is TGTGCCAGCAGCGTAGGGGACAGGGGGAATGAGCAGTTCTTC. Protein: CASSVGDRGNEQFF.

J is TRBJ2-7 and V is TRBV20-1, with 7 bases fitting TRBD2. J gave up 5 bases and V 7 bases, and 2 bases lay outside the gene matches. The V gene's germline CDR1 is DFQATT and CDR2 SNEGSKA (reference sequence). This CDR3 has 10 residues. The CDR3 reads CSGGRDEQYF. CDR3 nucleotide sequence: TGCAGTGGGGGGAGGGACGAGCAGTACTTC.

The J gene is TRBJ2-3, the V gene TRBV28; TRBD2 agrees at 9 bases. V lost 6 bases and J lost 6; bases outside the gene matches: 7. Germline V gives CDR1 MDHEN, CDR2 SYDVKM. CDR3 size: 14 residues. Written as DNA, the CDR3 is TGTGCCAGCAGGGTAGCGGGGGTCCCCGATACGCAGTATTTT. It specifies CASRVAGVPDTQYF.

The chain links TRBV7-2 to TRBJ1-1; D remains ambiguous. The V and J ends lost 6 bases and 10 bases respectively, with 24 bases between them. The CDR3 has 15 amino acids. Germline assignment: CDR1 SGHTA and CDR2 FQGNSA. The chain's CDR3 is CASSLTHPPRAGAFF. CDR3 nucleotides: TGTGCCAGCAGTCTCACGCATCCTCCGAGGGCGGGAGCTTTCTTT. The full variable domain, its missing parts supplied by reference TRBV7-2 and TRBJ1-1, is GAGVSQSPSNKVTEKGKDVELRCDPISGHTALYWYRQSLGQGLEFLIYFQGNSAPDKSGLPSDRFSAERTGGSVSTLTIQRTQQEDSAVYLCASSLTHPPRAGAFFGQGTRLTVV.